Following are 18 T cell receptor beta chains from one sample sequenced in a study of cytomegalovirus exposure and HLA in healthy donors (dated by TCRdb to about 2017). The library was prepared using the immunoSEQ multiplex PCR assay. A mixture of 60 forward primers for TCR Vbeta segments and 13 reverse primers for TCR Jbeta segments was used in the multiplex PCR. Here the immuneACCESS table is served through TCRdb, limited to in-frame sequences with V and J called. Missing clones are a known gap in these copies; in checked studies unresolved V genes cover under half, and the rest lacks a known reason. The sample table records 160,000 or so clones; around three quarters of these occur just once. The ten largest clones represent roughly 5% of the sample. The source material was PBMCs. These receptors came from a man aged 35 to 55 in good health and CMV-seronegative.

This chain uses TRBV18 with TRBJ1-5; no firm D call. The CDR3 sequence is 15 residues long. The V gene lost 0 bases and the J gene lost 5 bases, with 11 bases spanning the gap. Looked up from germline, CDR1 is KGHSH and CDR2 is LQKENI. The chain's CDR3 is CASSPPTAVDQPQHF. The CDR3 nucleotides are TGTGCCAGCTCACCACCGACCGCGGTGGATCAGCCCCAGCATTTT.

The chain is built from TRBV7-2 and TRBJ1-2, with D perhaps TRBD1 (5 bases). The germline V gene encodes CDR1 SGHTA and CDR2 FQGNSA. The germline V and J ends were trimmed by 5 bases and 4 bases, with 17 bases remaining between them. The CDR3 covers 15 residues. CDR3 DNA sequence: TGTGCCAGCAGCACTTACGGGGGAGAAATCTATGGCTACACCTTC. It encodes CASSTYGGEIYGYTF.

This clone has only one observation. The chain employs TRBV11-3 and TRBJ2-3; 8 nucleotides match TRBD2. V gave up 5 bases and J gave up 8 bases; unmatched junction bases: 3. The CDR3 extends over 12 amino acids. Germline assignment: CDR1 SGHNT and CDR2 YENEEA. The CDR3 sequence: CASSDSGVTQYF. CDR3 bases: TGTGCCAGCAGCGATAGCGGGGTTACGCAGTATTTT.

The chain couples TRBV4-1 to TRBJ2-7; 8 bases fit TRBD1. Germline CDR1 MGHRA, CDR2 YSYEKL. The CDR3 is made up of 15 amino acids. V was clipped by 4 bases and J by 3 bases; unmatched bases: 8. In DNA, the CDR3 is TGCGCCAGCAGCCTAGGACAGGGAGTAATCTACGAGCAGTACTTC. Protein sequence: CASSLGQGVIYEQYF.

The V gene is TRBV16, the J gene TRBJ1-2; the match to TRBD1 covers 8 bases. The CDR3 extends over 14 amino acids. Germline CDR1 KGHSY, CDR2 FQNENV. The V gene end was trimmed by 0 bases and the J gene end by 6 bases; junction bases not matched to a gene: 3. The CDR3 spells CASSQSPGGHGYTF. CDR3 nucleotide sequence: TGTGCCAGCAGCCAATCGCCAGGGGGCCATGGCTACACCTTC. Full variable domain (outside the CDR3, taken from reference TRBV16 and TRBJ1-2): GEEVAQTPKHLVRGEGQKAKLYCAPIKGHSYVFWYQQVLKNEFKFLISFQNENVFDETGMPKERFSAKCLPNSPCSLEIQATKLEDSAVYFCASSQSPGGHGYTFGSGTRLTVV.

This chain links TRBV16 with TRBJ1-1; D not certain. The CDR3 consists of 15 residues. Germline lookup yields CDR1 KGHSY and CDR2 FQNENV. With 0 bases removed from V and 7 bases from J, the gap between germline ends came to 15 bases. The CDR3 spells CASSQSHLALSEAFF. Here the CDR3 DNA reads TGTGCCAGCAGCCAATCTCATCTAGCCTTAAGTGAAGCTTTCTTT.

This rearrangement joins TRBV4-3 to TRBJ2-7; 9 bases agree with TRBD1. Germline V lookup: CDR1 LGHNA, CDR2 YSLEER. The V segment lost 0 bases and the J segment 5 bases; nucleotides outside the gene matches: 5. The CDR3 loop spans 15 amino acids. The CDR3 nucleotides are TGCGCCAGCAGCCAAGACACAGGGGGCAGCGACGAGCAGTACTTC. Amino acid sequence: CASSQDTGGSDEQYF.

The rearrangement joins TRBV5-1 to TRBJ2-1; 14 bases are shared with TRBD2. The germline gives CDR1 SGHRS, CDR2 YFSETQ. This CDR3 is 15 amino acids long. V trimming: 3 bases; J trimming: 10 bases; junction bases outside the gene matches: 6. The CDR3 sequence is CASSSTSGGVGEQFF. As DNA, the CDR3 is TGCGCCAGCAGCTCGACTAGCGGGGGGGTGGGGGAGCAGTTCTTC.

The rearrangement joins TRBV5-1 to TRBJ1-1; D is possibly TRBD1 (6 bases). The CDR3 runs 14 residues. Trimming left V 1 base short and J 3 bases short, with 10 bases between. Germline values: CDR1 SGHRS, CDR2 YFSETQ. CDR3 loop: CASSLHRTDTEAFF. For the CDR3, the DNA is TGCGCCAGCAGCTTGCATCGGACAGACACTGAAGCTTTCTTT.

In nucleotides, the CDR3 is TGCGCCAGCAGTCGCCGACAGGGGCCCTCCTACGAGCAGTACTTC. Protein product: CASSRRQGPSYEQYF. This chain connects TRBV23-1 to TRBJ2-7; 8 bases fit TRBD1. TRBV23-1 is classed as an ORF, of uncertain function. V was clipped by 4 bases and J by 0 bases; unmatched bases: 5. The CDR3 is 15 amino acids.

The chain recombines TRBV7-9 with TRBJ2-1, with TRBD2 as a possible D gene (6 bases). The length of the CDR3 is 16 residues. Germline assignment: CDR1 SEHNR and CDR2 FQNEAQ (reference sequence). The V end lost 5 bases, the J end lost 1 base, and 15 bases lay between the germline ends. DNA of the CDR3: TGTGCCAGCAGCCCTGGGACTTTTGAATCCTACAATGAGCAGTTCTTC. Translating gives CASSPGTFESYNEQFF.

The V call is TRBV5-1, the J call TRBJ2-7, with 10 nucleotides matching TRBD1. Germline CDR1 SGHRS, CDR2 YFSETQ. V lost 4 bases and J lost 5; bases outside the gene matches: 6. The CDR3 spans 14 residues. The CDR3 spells CASSVGQGYDEQYF. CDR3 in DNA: TGCGCCAGCAGCGTGGGACAGGGGTACGACGAGCAGTACTTC.

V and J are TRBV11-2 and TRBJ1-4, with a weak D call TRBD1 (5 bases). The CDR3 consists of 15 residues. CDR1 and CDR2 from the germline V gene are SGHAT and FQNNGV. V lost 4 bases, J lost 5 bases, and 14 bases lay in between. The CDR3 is CASSSRGNLNEKLFF. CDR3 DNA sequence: TGTGCCAGCAGCTCGCGGGGGAACCTAAATGAAAAACTGTTTTTT.

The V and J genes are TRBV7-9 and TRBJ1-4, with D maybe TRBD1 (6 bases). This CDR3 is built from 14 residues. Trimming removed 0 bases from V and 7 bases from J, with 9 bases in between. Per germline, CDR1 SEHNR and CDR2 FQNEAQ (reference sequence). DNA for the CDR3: TGTGCCAGCAGCTTAGCAGGGGGTGGTGAAAAACTGTTTTTT. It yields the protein CASSLAGGGEKLFF. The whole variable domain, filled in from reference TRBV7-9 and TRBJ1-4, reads DTGVSQNPRHKITKRGQNVTFRCDPISEHNRLYWYRQTLGQGPEFLTYFQNEAQLEKSRLLSDRFSAERPKGSFSTLEIQRTEQGDSAMYLCASSLAGGGEKLFFGSGTQLSVL.

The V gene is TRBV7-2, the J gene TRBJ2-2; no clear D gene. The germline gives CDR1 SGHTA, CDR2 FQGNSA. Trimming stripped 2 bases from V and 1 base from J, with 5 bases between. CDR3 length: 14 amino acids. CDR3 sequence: CASSLLRNTGELFF. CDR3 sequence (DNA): TGTGCCAGCAGCTTACTTAGGAACACCGGGGAGCTGTTTTTT.

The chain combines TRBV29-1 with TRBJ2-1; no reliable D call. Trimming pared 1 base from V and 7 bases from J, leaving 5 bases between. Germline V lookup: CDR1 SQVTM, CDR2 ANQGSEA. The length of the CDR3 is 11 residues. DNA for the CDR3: TGCAGCGTTGAAGGAGGTAATGAGCAGTTCTTC. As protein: CSVEGGNEQFF.

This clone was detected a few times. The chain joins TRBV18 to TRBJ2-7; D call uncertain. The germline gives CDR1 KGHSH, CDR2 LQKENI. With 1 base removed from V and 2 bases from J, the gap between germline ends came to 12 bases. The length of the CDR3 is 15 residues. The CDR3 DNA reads TGTGCCAGCTCACCACTGGTACAGCCAACCTACGAGCAGTACTTC. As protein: CASSPLVQPTYEQYF.

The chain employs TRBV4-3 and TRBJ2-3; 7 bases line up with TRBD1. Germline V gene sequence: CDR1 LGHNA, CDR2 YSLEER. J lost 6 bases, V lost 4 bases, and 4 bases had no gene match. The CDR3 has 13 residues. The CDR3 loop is CASSRDRDDTQYF. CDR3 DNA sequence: TGCGCCAGCAGCCGCGACAGGGACGATACGCAGTATTTT.